The 12 T cell receptor beta chains presented below share a single source sample, sequenced in a study of beta chain features in type 1 diabetes. TCRB transcripts that were expressed got sequenced, as all of the isolated RNA had been reverse transcribed. Libraries were prepared by immunoSEQ multiplex PCR; TCRdb keeps only in-frame clonotypes and omits some of them. The sample records approximately 380,000 clones, less than 15% being singletons. Sequencing input: naive CD4+ T cells from blood. These TCRs come from a woman between 18 and 30 years old in good health.

This clone was seen a handful of times. J is TRBJ2-1 and V is TRBV28, with 8 bases lining up with TRBD2. Germline values: CDR1 MDHEN, CDR2 SYDVKM. This CDR3 is 17 amino acids long. The V segment lost 3 bases and the J segment 5 bases; nucleotides outside the gene matches: 12. The CDR3 DNA is TGTGCCAGCAGTTTTCTAGGCGAGCGGGAGAGAAACAATGAGCAGTTCTTC. This encodes CASSFLGERERNNEQFF.

The chain carries TRBV5-1 and TRBJ1-1; D is possibly TRBD1 (5 bases). The CDR3 has 13 residues. The V and J ends lost 5 bases and 8 bases respectively, with 16 bases between them. CDR1 and CDR2 (germline): SGHRS, YFSETQ. The CDR3 sequence is CASSPQTDSEAFF. The CDR3 nucleotides are TGCGCCAGCAGTCCTCAAACCGACAGCGAAGCTTTCTTT.

This clone turned up a few times. The sample holds other DNA sequences that translate to the same CDR3. The V call is TRBV5-1, the J call TRBJ2-1, with TRBD2 matching over 8 bases. V trimming: 4 bases; J trimming: 0 bases; junction bases outside the gene matches: 6. CDR1 is SGHRS and CDR2 is YFSETQ in the germline V gene. This CDR3 contains 16 residues. CDR3 amino acids: CASSPLAGSSYNEQFF. For the CDR3, the DNA is TGCGCCAGCAGCCCGTTAGCGGGATCCTCCTACAATGAGCAGTTCTTC.

This clone showed up just a few times. V gene TRBV27 combines with J gene TRBJ2-1; TRBD2 matches at 9 bases. There are 17 residues in the CDR3. V lost 6 bases and J lost 4; bases outside the gene matches: 13. The germline V gene encodes CDR1 MNHEY and CDR2 SMNVEV (reference sequence). This CDR3 is CASRTLSGSKSYNEQFF. CDR3 coding DNA: TGTGCCAGCAGGACACTTAGCGGGAGTAAATCTTACAATGAGCAGTTCTTC.

The V gene is TRBV15, the J gene TRBJ1-1; 11 bases are shared with TRBD1. The CDR3 is made up of 17 amino acids. The germline V gene has CDR1 LNHNV and CDR2 YYDKDF (reference sequence). J gave up 5 bases and V 1 base, and 9 bases lay outside the gene matches. The CDR3: CATSRGSPGQGGTEAFF. The DNA of the CDR3 is TGTGCCACCAGCAGAGGATCCCCGGGACAGGGGGGGACTGAAGCTTTCTTT.

CDR3 in DNA: TGTGCCAGCTCGCAAATGGACAGCCAAGAGACCCAGTACTTC. The encoded protein is CASSQMDSQETQYF. The chain carries TRBV18 and TRBJ2-5; TRBD1 is a possible D gene (6 bases). The germline gives CDR1 KGHSH, CDR2 LQKENI. The CDR3 contains 14 residues. The V end lost 6 bases, the J end lost 1 base, and 12 bases lay between the germline ends.

The V and J genes are TRBV9 and TRBJ2-2; 9 bases are a match to TRBD1. Trimming removed 0 bases from V and 5 bases from J; junction bases left unmatched: 5. Per germline, CDR1 SGDLS and CDR2 YYNGEE. The CDR3 has 16 amino acids. CDR3 coding DNA: TGTGCCAGCAGCGTAGTTGAACAGGGGGCGACCGGGGAGCTGTTTTTT. Translated: CASSVVEQGATGELFF.

V usage is TRBV6-6 and J usage is TRBJ2-3; weak D call: TRBD2 (6 bases). V shed 2 bases and J shed 1 base, with 10 bases lying between them. CDR3 size: 15 residues. Germline CDR1 reads MNHNY; CDR2 reads SVGAGI (reference sequence). As DNA, the CDR3 is TGTGCCAGCAGTTACGAGGACTATCGCACAGATACGCAGTATTTT. Translated, it gives CASSYEDYRTDTQYF.

This clone was seen a handful of times. The CDR3 here is CASGLATYNEQFF. In DNA form, the CDR3 reads TGTGCCAGCGGACTAGCAACGTACAATGAGCAGTTCTTC. The rearrangement uses TRBV28 and TRBJ2-1, with 8 nucleotides matching TRBD2. V dropped 8 bases and J dropped 4; count of bases not matched to a gene: 4. This CDR3 has 13 amino acids. Germline CDR1 MDHEN, CDR2 SYDVKM.

This clone was seen more than once but under ten times. This chain links TRBV10-3 with TRBJ2-7, with 8 bases matching TRBD2. CDR1 and CDR2 (germline): ENHRY, SYGVKD. J gave up 3 bases and V 3 bases, and 4 bases lay outside the gene matches. The CDR3 sequence is 14 residues long. The CDR3, as DNA: TGTGCCATCAGTGACCCGGGGGGGGGCTACGAGCAGTACTTC. Its protein product is CAISDPGGGYEQYF.

This chain links TRBV29-1 with TRBJ1-2, with D unresolved. The CDR3 extends over 13 amino acids. The germline CDR1 and CDR2 sequences are SQVTM and ANQGSEA. V shed 0 bases and J shed 3 bases, with 8 bases lying between them. The CDR3 spells CSVEDRTDYGYTF. CDR3 DNA: TGCAGCGTTGAAGACAGAACCGACTATGGCTACACCTTC.

This clone was picked up a small number of times. V is TRBV4-1 and J is TRBJ2-1, with 7 bases that match TRBD2. CDR3 length equals 17 residues. V lost 4 bases to trimming and J lost 6 bases; unmatched junction nucleotides: 15. The germline gives CDR1 MGHRA, CDR2 YSYEKL. CDR3 in DNA: TGCGCCAGCAGCCCTCTCTCACTAGCGAGTACCGGCAATGAGCAGTTCTTC. It is translated as CASSPLSLASTGNEQFF.